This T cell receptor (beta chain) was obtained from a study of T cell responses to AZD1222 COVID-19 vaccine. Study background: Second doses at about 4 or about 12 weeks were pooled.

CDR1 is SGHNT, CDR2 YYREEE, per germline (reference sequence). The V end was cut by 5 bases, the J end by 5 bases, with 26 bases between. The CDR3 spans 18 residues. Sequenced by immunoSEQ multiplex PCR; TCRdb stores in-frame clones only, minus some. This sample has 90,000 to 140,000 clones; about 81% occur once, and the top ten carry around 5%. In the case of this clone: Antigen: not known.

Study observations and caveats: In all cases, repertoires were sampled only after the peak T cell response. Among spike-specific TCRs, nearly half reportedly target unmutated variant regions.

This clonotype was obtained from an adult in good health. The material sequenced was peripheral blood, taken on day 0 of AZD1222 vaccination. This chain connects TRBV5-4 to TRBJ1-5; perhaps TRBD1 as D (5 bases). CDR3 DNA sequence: TGTGCCAGCAGTTTGTTGGGGCTCCCAGCCAGACCCCATCAGCCCCAGCATTTT. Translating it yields CASSLLGLPARPHQPQHF.